These 22 T cell receptor beta chains came from one sample sequenced in a study of shared clonotypes between healthy human individuals. The method was immunoSEQ multiplex PCR; TCRdb's version includes in-frame clones alone and lacks a portion of them. The sample holds 550,000 to 800,000 clones, over 65% seen once. Material for sequencing was memory CD4+ T cells sorted from blood. Subset given: CD45RA-negative fraction. The source is a woman aged 25 to 39 in good health.

The chain combines TRBV28 with TRBJ2-7; D is perhaps TRBD1 (6 bases). Germline CDR1 and CDR2: MDHEN and SYDVKM. V lost 3 bases and J 4 bases, leaving 13 bases between the germline ends. This CDR3 is built from 14 residues. The DNA for the CDR3 is TGTGCCAGCAGTTTGTCCAGGGGCGGGTACGAGCAGTACTTC. Protein product: CASSLSRGGYEQYF.

As for this clone: The likely explanation is a read error, given a far larger clone one base away. CDR3 bases: TGTGCCAGCAGTTCCCTCCGCGAGCAGTACTTC. Translated: CASSSLREQYF. The chain recombines TRBV28 with TRBJ2-7, with D unclear. Trimming pared 4 bases from V and 6 bases from J, leaving 7 bases between. Germline values: CDR1 MDHEN, CDR2 SYDVKM. The CDR3 consists of 11 residues.

Of note for this clone: This sample includes further DNA sequences coding for the same CDR3. This rearrangement joins TRBV7-3 to TRBJ2-1; D may match TRBD1 or TRBD2 (5 bases each). The germline gives CDR1 SGHTA, CDR2 FQGTGA. The CDR3 runs 16 residues. V dropped 5 bases and J dropped 2 bases, with 16 bases sitting between them. CDR3 DNA sequence: TGTGCCAGCAGCAGCGTTTCCGGGACCACCTACAATGAGCAGTTCTTC. Its protein product is CASSSVSGTTYNEQFF.

Regarding this clone: Different DNA sequences within this sample yield the same CDR3. V and J are TRBV27 and TRBJ1-1, with 11 bases that match TRBD1. The V gene end was trimmed by 5 bases and the J gene end by 5 bases; junction bases not matched to a gene: 10. The CDR3 loop spans 16 amino acids. The V gene's germline CDR1 is MNHEY and CDR2 SMNVEV (reference sequence). This CDR3 is CASSPRTGGLSTEAFF. The DNA for the CDR3 is TGTGCCAGCAGTCCCCGGACAGGGGGCCTCTCGACTGAAGCTTTCTTT.

The chain couples TRBV28 to TRBJ2-3; 7 nucleotides match TRBD1. CDR1 is MDHEN, CDR2 SYDVKM, per germline. This CDR3 region has 16 residues. Trimming cost V 3 bases and J 0 bases; bases outside gene matches: 6. The CDR3 region is CASSFLRGRSTDTQYF. Here the CDR3 DNA reads TGTGCCAGCAGTTTCTTAAGGGGGCGAAGCACAGATACGCAGTATTTT. The entire variable domain, with the rest obtained from reference TRBV28 and TRBJ2-3, is as follows: DVKVTQSSRYLVKRTGEKVFLECVQDMDHENMFWYRQDPGLGLRLIYFSYDVKMKEKGDIPEGYSVSREKKERFSLILESASTNQTSMYLCASSFLRGRSTDTQYFGPGTRLTVL.

V usage is TRBV6-5 and J usage is TRBJ1-1; D call uncertain. Germline CDR1 and CDR2: MNHEY and SVGAGI. The CDR3 totals 13 residues. V lost 2 bases and J 2 bases, leaving 6 bases between the germline ends. CDR3 in DNA: TGTGCCAGCAGTTACGAGATAAACACTGAAGCTTTCTTT. It codes for CASSYEINTEAFF.

V gene TRBV10-3 combines with J gene TRBJ2-3, with TRBD1 matching 9 bases. Trimming at V came to 0 bases and at J to 14 bases, leaving 6 bases not matched to a gene. CDR1 ENHRY and CDR2 SYGVKD come from the germline V gene. The CDR3 length is 13 residues. CDR3 coding DNA: TGTGCCATCAGTGAGTCTCGGGACAGGGAGGGGTATTTT. This gives the protein CAISESRDREGYF.

This clone was observed once. The genes are TRBV6-6 and TRBJ1-4; D unclear. The V end was cut by 8 bases, the J end by 5 bases, with 15 bases between. The CDR3 is 14 amino acids. Germline V gives CDR1 MNHNY, CDR2 SVGAGI (reference sequence). The chain's CDR3 is CASAPAGNNEKLFF. The CDR3 nucleotides are TGTGCCAGCGCTCCGGCCGGGAACAATGAAAAACTGTTTTTT.

A note on this clone: Other DNA sequences in this sample translate to the same CDR3. The rearrangement uses TRBV5-1 and TRBJ2-5; 8 bases align to TRBD1. The germline V gene encodes CDR1 SGHRS and CDR2 YFSETQ. Trimming at V came to 2 bases and at J to 4 bases, leaving 1 base not matched to a gene. This CDR3 comprises 13 residues. CDR3 in amino acids: CASSLDRGETQYF. The CDR3 region has the DNA TGCGCCAGCAGCTTAGACAGGGGAGAGACCCAGTACTTC.

The CDR3 region is CASSLDRDTQYF. The CDR3 DNA follows: TGTGCCAGCAGCTTAGATAGGGATACGCAGTATTTT. The gene calls are TRBV7-2 and TRBJ2-3, with no clear D. CDR1 is SGHTA, CDR2 FQGNSA, per germline. The CDR3 is 12 amino acids. V shed 1 base and J shed 6 bases, with 5 bases lying between them. Combining the CDR3 with reference TRBV7-2 and TRBJ2-3 gives the whole variable domain GAGVSQSPSNKVTEKGKDVELRCDPISGHTALYWYRQSLGQGLEFLIYFQGNSAPDKSGLPSDRFSAERTGGSVSTLTIQRTQQEDSAVYLCASSLDRDTQYFGPGTRLTVL.

The CDR3 here is CASSFNPGLLNEKLFF. The DNA of the CDR3 is TGTGCCAGCAGCTTTAACCCGGGACTTCTAAATGAAAAACTGTTTTTT. V usage is TRBV11-2 and J usage is TRBJ1-4; tentative D call: TRBD1 (5 bases). Germline CDR1 is SGHAT and CDR2 is FQNNGV. CDR3 size: 16 residues. V lost 3 bases and J 5 bases, leaving 16 bases between the germline ends.

The chain uses TRBV5-1 and TRBJ2-7; D possibly corresponds to TRBD2 (6 bases). The CDR3 loop spans 15 amino acids. Germline V lookup: CDR1 SGHRS, CDR2 YFSETQ. The germline V and J ends were trimmed by 4 bases and 7 bases, with 21 bases remaining between them. This CDR3 is CASSRAAEGGSEQYF. The CDR3 region has the DNA TGCGCCAGCAGCCGTGCGGCGGAGGGTGGGAGTGAGCAGTACTTC.

The chain couples TRBV19 to TRBJ1-5; D remains ambiguous. Trimming removed 3 bases from V and 3 bases from J, with 15 bases in between. Looked up from germline, CDR1 is LNHDA and CDR2 is SQIVND (reference sequence). The CDR3 has 16 amino acids. The CDR3 region is CASSMIGRDFNQPQHF. CDR3 DNA: TGTGCCAGTAGTATGATTGGCAGAGACTTCAATCAGCCCCAGCATTTT.

V usage is TRBV5-1 and J usage is TRBJ1-3; 9 bases are a match to TRBD1. The CDR3 is 17 residues long. The germline V gene encodes CDR1 SGHRS and CDR2 YFSETQ. With 3 bases clipped from V and 2 bases from J, the junction kept 9 bases outside the gene matches. CDR3 region: CASSSIPGQGTGNTIYF. The CDR3 DNA sequence: TGCGCCAGCAGCTCTATACCGGGACAGGGAACTGGAAACACCATATATTTT.

V gene TRBV5-4 combines with J gene TRBJ1-1; no reliable D call. The CDR3 totals 13 residues. Trimming left V 0 bases short and J 1 base short, with 4 bases between. The germline V gene has CDR1 SGHNT and CDR2 YYREEE (reference sequence). CDR3 DNA sequence: TGTGCCAGCAGCTTGGGGGCGAACACTGAAGCTTTCTTT. Protein product: CASSLGANTEAFF.

This clone has a single count. V gene TRBV11-2 combines with J gene TRBJ2-1, with D perhaps TRBD2 (5 bases). V lost 2 bases and J 7 bases, leaving 15 bases between the germline ends. The length of the CDR3 is 15 residues. Germline-derived CDR1 and CDR2 are SGHAT and FQNNGV. The CDR3 coding sequence is TGTGCCAGCAGCTTAATAAGCGGAAAAGGGAATGAGCAGTTCTTC. Amino acid sequence: CASSLISGKGNEQFF.

This sequence joins TRBV6-4 and TRBJ2-3, with 10 bases identical to TRBD2. V was clipped by 4 bases and J by 9 bases; unmatched bases: 4. This CDR3 has 13 amino acids. Germline CDR1 and CDR2: MRHNA and SNTAGT. The CDR3 coding sequence is TGTGCCAGCAGTGGGGGACTAGCGACAACGCAGTATTTT. Residues: CASSGGLATTQYF.

V is TRBV4-2 and J is TRBJ2-3; 8 nucleotides align to TRBD2. CDR3 length: 16 residues. V gave up 1 base and J gave up 4 bases; unmatched junction bases: 7. Germline V gives CDR1 LGHNA, CDR2 YNFKEQ. CDR3 region: CASSQGPGLDADTQYF. Written as DNA, the CDR3 is TGTGCCAGCAGCCAAGGACCGGGACTAGACGCAGATACGCAGTATTTT.

This clone was observed a handful of times. V and J are TRBV7-2 and TRBJ2-2; D remains ambiguous. Trimming shortened V by 2 bases and J by 4 bases, and 8 bases separated the two germline ends. The CDR3 sequence is 14 residues long. In germline, CDR1 is SGHTA, CDR2 FQGNSA. The DNA for the CDR3 is TGTGCCAGCAGCTTATGGAAGAGCACCGGGGAGCTGTTTTTT. Its protein is CASSLWKSTGELFF.

The gene calls are TRBV28 and TRBJ2-7, with D possibly TRBD1 on 6 matching bases. The CDR3 contains 15 residues. V lost 6 bases and J 0 bases, leaving 15 bases between the germline ends. Germline V CDR1 and CDR2: MDHEN, SYDVKM. Written as DNA, the CDR3 is TGTGCCAGCAGCCCCGGGACACCGAACTCCTACGAGCAGTACTTC. Its translation is CASSPGTPNSYEQYF.

This clone was found once. The chain is built from TRBV19 and TRBJ2-7, with D perhaps given as TRBD1 or TRBD2 (5 bases each). The germline CDR1 and CDR2 sequences are LNHDA and SQIVND (reference sequence). The CDR3 contains 15 residues. V shed 5 bases and J shed 5 bases, with 19 bases lying between them. The CDR3 nucleotides read TGTGCCAGTAGTGAAACCTCCGGGACCCTGAACGAGCAGTACTTC. It specifies CASSETSGTLNEQYF.

The rearrangement links TRBV11-1 to TRBJ2-3; D call uncertain. This CDR3 contains 16 residues. V lost 1 base, J lost 2 bases, and 13 bases lay in between. Germline V lookup: CDR1 SGHAT, CDR2 FQDESV (reference sequence). CDR3 amino acids: CASSLGRHRTTDTQYF. The CDR3 DNA sequence: TGTGCCAGCAGCTTAGGAAGACACCGAACCACAGATACGCAGTATTTT.